Here is one T cell receptor (beta chain) with its context. Per the authors' pipeline: It was from reference gene primer amplification that nucleated cell counts were estimated. Some clones are missing from TCRdb's copy, which holds only in-frame ones; the method was immunoSEQ multiplex PCR. The V and J calls and the clone size are those of that table, but D and trimming were determined from the DNA. The sample holds some 270,000 clones, approximately 88% seen once. The sample is drawn from a study of blood T cell repertoires in COVID-19. In the study overall: Sources were T cells, B-cell-depleted T cells, or PBMCs; the material itself was cDNA or gDNA.

The CDR3 consists of 18 residues. Germline CDR1 reads MNHEY; CDR2 reads SVGEGT. V lost 2 bases, J lost 5 bases, and 24 bases lay in between. Everyone who took part was 18 to 89 years old, and they came from about two dozen US areas. The receptor comes from a woman in her thirties or forties who had been exposed to COVID-19. The chain has TRBV6-2 or TRBV6-3 and TRBJ1-2; D may be TRBD1 (5 bases). What was sequenced was PBMCs or T cells enriched from blood (not recorded which). The CDR3 nucleotides are TGTGCCAGCAGTTACCTCTCGGGTGGACACGAACATGGGTATGGCTACACCTTC. It encodes CASSYLSGGHEHGYGYTF.